This TCR beta chain was recorded in a study of blood T cell repertoires in COVID-19. For the study at large: Donors in the United States, Italy and Spain gave samples during acute or convalescent COVID-19. In each case, the material was cDNA or gDNA derived from T cells, B-cell-depleted T cells, or PBMCs.

Under the authors' procedure: How many nucleated cells were present was estimated from reference gene primer amplification. Sequencing was performed with immunoSEQ multiplex PCR; in TCRdb, only in-frame clones are kept and a portion is missing. From that table come the V and J calls and clone size; the DNA was used to work out D and trimming. This sample has roughly 220,000 clones, with less than 85% found just once. The V end was cut by 4 bases, the J end by 5 bases, with 13 bases between. The CDR3 has 15 residues. CDR1 SGHNT and CDR2 YYREEE come from the germline V gene (reference sequence). The sequenced sample consisted of peripheral blood. The receptor comes from an older woman with acute or convalescent COVID-19. The rearrangement joins TRBV5-4 to TRBJ1-6, with TRBD1 as a possible D gene (6 bases). The CDR3 DNA is TGTGCCAGCAGCCGACAGTCAGGGGATAATTCACCCCTCCACTTT. Amino acids: CASSRQSGDNSPLHF.